This TCR beta chain was retrieved from a study of T cells in localized non-small cell lung cancer. Whole-study findings and limits: Median 57 top-100 tumor clones were shared with paired adjacent lung.

The CDR3 is made up of 14 amino acids. The V gene's germline CDR1 is SGDLS and CDR2 YYNGEE. Trimming at V came to 3 bases and at J to 8 bases, leaving 6 bases not matched to a gene. This clone was seen more than once but under ten times. What it binds is unknown. The protocol was immunoSEQ multiplex PCR, while the TCRdb copy is restricted to in-frame clones and leaves out a portion. In the table there are a few hundred clones, 15% to 18% of which are singletons. The V gene is TRBV9, the J gene TRBJ1-2; TRBD1 agrees at 11 bases. Source: lung tumor tissue, taken before any cancer treatment. The source of this sequence is a male donor aged 60 or over with stage I lung adenocarcinoma. The DNA for the CDR3 is TGTGCCAGCAGCGATGGACAGGGGGCAACGGGCTACACCTTC. This sequence encodes CASSDGQGATGYTF. The full variable domain, with the rest looked up from reference TRBV9 and TRBJ1-2, is DSGVTQTPKHLITATGQRVTLRCSPRSGDLSVYWYQQSLDQGLQFLIQYYNGEERAKGNILERFSAQQFPDLHSELNLSSLELGDSALYFCASSDGQGATGYTFGSGTRLTVV.